The 26 T cell receptor beta chains reported below all come from one sample, sequenced in a study of blood T cell repertoires in COVID-19. Clones were read by immunoSEQ multiplex PCR, and TCRdb kept only the in-frame ones, dropping some. The table includes nearly 400,000 clones, about 90% detected once. Sample: PBMCs or T cells enriched from blood (not recorded which). All receptors derive from a young woman who had recovered from COVID-19.

This chain joins TRBV29-1 and TRBJ2-5, with TRBD2 identical over 7 bases. The J segment lost 5 bases and the V segment lost 4 bases, leaving 4 bases of the junction unmatched. This CDR3 spans 12 amino acids. Germline V CDR1 and CDR2: SQVTM, ANQGSEA. In DNA, the CDR3 is TGCAGCGTTGGGGCGGGAGTGGAGACCCAGTACTTC. It translates to CSVGAGVETQYF. Drawing the rest from reference TRBV29-1 and TRBJ2-5, the complete variable domain is SAVISQKPSRDICQRGTSLTIQCQVDSQVTMMFWYRQQPGQSLTLIATANQGSEATYESGFVIDKFPISRPNLTFSTLTVSNMSPEDSSIYLCSVGAGVETQYFGPGTRLLVL.

The V gene is TRBV12-5, the J gene TRBJ2-7; 7 nucleotides agree with TRBD1. Trimming took 7 bases from V and 3 from J; bases not matched to a gene: 6. The CDR3 spans 13 residues. In germline, CDR1 is LGHNT, CDR2 FRNRAP. The chain's CDR3 is CASAGRGHYEQYF. CDR3 sequence (DNA): TGTGCTAGTGCAGGTAGGGGGCACTACGAGCAGTACTTC.

The gene calls are TRBV15 and TRBJ2-7; D is perhaps TRBD2 (6 bases). The CDR3 is 14 residues long. The germline V gene encodes CDR1 LNHNV and CDR2 YYDKDF (reference sequence). The V end was cut by 0 bases, the J end by 1 base, with 7 bases between. CDR3 in DNA: TGTGCCACCAGCAGAGAACTAGCTTCCTACGAGCAGTACTTC. Translated: CATSRELASYEQYF.

CDR3 sequence reads: CASSKQATNEKLFF. CDR3 nucleotides: TGTGCCAGTAGTAAACAGGCAACTAATGAAAAACTGTTTTTT. The chain combines TRBV19 with TRBJ1-4; a weak D match, TRBD1 (5 bases). The germline CDR1 and CDR2 sequences are LNHDA and SQIVND (reference sequence). The CDR3 is 14 residues long. Deletions cut 4 bases from V and 0 bases from J, with 6 bases between. The variable domain in full, completed from reference TRBV19 and TRBJ1-4, reads DGGITQSPKYLFRKEGQNVTLSCEQNLNHDAMYWYRQDPGQGLRLIYYSQIVNDFQKGDIAEGYSVSREKKESFPLTVTSAQKNPTAFYLCASSKQATNEKLFFGSGTQLSVL.

The chain has TRBV6-5 and TRBJ2-4; D is perhaps TRBD1 (7 bases). Trimming took off 7 bases at V and 11 bases at J, with 24 bases between the two ends. Germline lookup yields CDR1 MNHEY and CDR2 SVGAGI. The CDR3 totals 15 residues. This CDR3 reads CASIRDSSEGSFQYF. The CDR3, as DNA: TGTGCCAGCATTCGGGACAGTTCGGAGGGCTCGTTTCAGTACTTC.

This clone was counted a few times. This sequence joins TRBV7-3 and TRBJ2-1; 9 nucleotides match TRBD1. CDR1 is SGHTA and CDR2 is FQGTGA in the germline V gene. V was clipped by 5 bases and J by 5 bases; unmatched bases: 7. The CDR3 is 15 residues long. The CDR3 nucleotides are TGTGCCAGCAGCGAAAACAGGGGGCCCAACAATGAGCAGTTCTTC. This sequence encodes CASSENRGPNNEQFF.

The rearrangement joins TRBV6-5 to TRBJ1-1; no reliable D call. The CDR3 runs to 13 residues. Germline lookup yields CDR1 MNHEY and CDR2 SVGAGI. Trimming pared 7 bases from V and 1 base from J, leaving 10 bases between. The CDR3 nucleotides read TGTGCCAGCAAGCTCATTGGGAACACTGAAGCTTTCTTT. Translated, it gives CASKLIGNTEAFF.

About this clone itself: No conserved phenylalanine or tryptophan is present at the end of the CDR3, so a read error is the likely explanation. The chain uses TRBV10-3 and TRBJ1-2; possibly TRBD1 for D (5 bases). The CDR3 has 12 amino acids. The germline CDR1 and CDR2 sequences are ENHRY and SYGVKD. Trimming left V 10 bases short and J 8 bases short, with 17 bases between. CDR3 region: CATSVSQGGYTL. CDR3 DNA: TGTGCCACCAGCGTATCTCAGGGCGGCTACACCCTC.

V is TRBV6-5 and J is TRBJ2-7; 11 nucleotides line up with TRBD1. Germline CDR1 MNHEY, CDR2 SVGAGI. The junction had 2 bases not matched to a gene; V was cut back by 2 bases and J by 2 bases. The CDR3 sequence is 15 residues long. CDR3 sequence (DNA): TGTGCCAGCAGTTACGGGGGACAGGGGGCCTACGAGCAGTACTTC. Amino acids: CASSYGGQGAYEQYF.

The chain couples TRBV30 to TRBJ1-5; 7 bases are shared with TRBD1. The length of the CDR3 is 13 residues. CDR1 is GTSNPN and CDR2 is SVGIG in the germline V gene (reference sequence). V trimming: 8 bases; J trimming: 7 bases; junction bases outside the gene matches: 11. For the CDR3, the DNA is TGTGCCGGGCAGGGACAGTTGGGGCAGCCCCAGCATTTT. Translated, it gives CAGQGQLGQPQHF.

Only one count was recorded for this clone. The chain combines TRBV7-9 with TRBJ1-3, with 8 bases identical to TRBD1. The trim removed 6 bases at V and 4 bases at J, leaving 17 bases unmatched. The CDR3 has 18 amino acids. Germline V CDR1 and CDR2: SEHNR, FQNEAQ (reference sequence). The chain's CDR3 is CASRSYLAEQGEGNTIYF. The CDR3 coding sequence is TGTGCCAGCAGATCATACCTCGCCGAACAGGGGGAAGGAAACACCATATATTTT.

This clone appeared a few times. This rearrangement joins TRBV19 to TRBJ1-3, with D possibly TRBD1 on 5 matching bases. This CDR3 has 17 amino acids. The germline CDR1 and CDR2 sequences are LNHDA and SQIVND (reference sequence). V gave up 6 bases and J gave up 4 bases, with 22 bases separating them. The CDR3 DNA reads TGTGCCAGTAGCTCAAAGAGACAGCGGGGTGGAGGAAACACCATATATTTT. The encoded protein is CASSSKRQRGGGNTIYF.

This clone was detected only once. The V gene is TRBV9, the J gene TRBJ2-2; TRBD2 matches at 9 bases. The CDR3 spans 15 residues. CDR1 and CDR2 from the germline V gene are SGDLS and YYNGEE. The V gene end was trimmed by 4 bases and the J gene end by 1 base; junction bases not matched to a gene: 2. CDR3: CASSPRGGNTGELFF. The CDR3 region has the DNA TGTGCCAGCAGCCCGCGGGGGGGGAACACCGGGGAGCTGTTTTTT.

This chain links TRBV9 with TRBJ1-1; no firm D call. The CDR3 runs 15 residues. Germline V lookup: CDR1 SGDLS, CDR2 YYNGEE. Trimming took off 0 bases at V and 4 bases at J, with 13 bases between the two ends. The CDR3 spells CASSVGPGLVTEAFF. For the CDR3, the DNA is TGTGCCAGCAGCGTAGGGCCGGGTTTGGTCACTGAAGCTTTCTTT.

The chain carries TRBV30 and TRBJ1-6; 9 positions match TRBD1. From germline, CDR1 is GTSNPN and CDR2 SVGIG (reference sequence). V gave up 8 bases and J gave up 7 bases; unmatched junction bases: 6. This CDR3 is built from 13 residues. CDR3 coding DNA: TGTGCCGGCTCGGGACAGGGAAATTCACCCCTCCACTTT. Translated: CAGSGQGNSPLHF.

The chain has TRBV6-6 and TRBJ2-5; TRBD1 agrees at 8 bases. This CDR3 region has 14 residues. J was trimmed by 4 bases and V by 5 bases; bases with no gene match: 6. The germline V gene encodes CDR1 MNHNY and CDR2 SVGAGI (reference sequence). CDR3 nucleotide sequence: TGTGCCAGCAGTCCCCCTGGGACAGGAGAGACCCAGTACTTC. Encoded protein: CASSPPGTGETQYF.

This clone was recorded once. This chain connects TRBV5-1 to TRBJ2-6; no firm D call. This CDR3 comprises 14 residues. Germline V lookup: CDR1 SGHRS, CDR2 YFSETQ. V was clipped by 2 bases and J by 0 bases, with 3 bases between them. The CDR3 nucleotides are TGCGCCAGCAGCTTTTACTCTGGGGCCAACGTCCTGACTTTC. Protein product: CASSFYSGANVLTF.

The chain employs TRBV23-1 and TRBJ1-4, with D possibly matching TRBD1 (6 bases). TRBV23-1 is classed as an ORF, of uncertain function. Trimming removed 4 bases at V and 2 bases at J, with 26 bases between. The CDR3 has 20 amino acids. The CDR3 here is CASSLGQFSSTRSTNEKLFF. The CDR3 DNA reads TGCGCCAGCAGTCTCGGACAGTTTTCCTCAACTCGGTCCACTAATGAAAAACTGTTTTTT.

This clone has more than one count but fewer than ten. Mismatch with germline at one junction end may stem from a read error. This sequence joins TRBV5-1 and TRBJ2-1; 8 bases fit TRBD2. The CDR3 extends over 14 amino acids. Germline CDR1 is SGHRS and CDR2 is YFSETQ. CDR3 coding DNA: TGCGCCAACAGCGGGAGAGAGGGTTACAATGAGCAGTTCTTC. This sequence encodes CANSGREGYNEQFF. The full variable domain, in which reference TRBV5-1 and TRBJ2-1 provide the parts outside the CDR3, is KAGVTQTPRYLIKTRGQQVTLSCSPISGHRSVSWYQQTPGQGLQFLFEYFSETQRNKGNFPGRFSGRQFSNSRSEMNVSTLELGDSALYLCANSGREGYNEQFFGPGTRLTVL.

This clone was observed a few times. The chain couples TRBV5-4 to TRBJ1-3; D not certain. Germline assignment: CDR1 SGHNT and CDR2 YYREEE (reference sequence). The CDR3 is 15 amino acids. The V end was cut by 0 bases, the J end by 2 bases, with 9 bases between. CDR3 sequence (DNA): TGTGCCAGCAGCTTGGAGAGGGCCCCTGGAAACACCATATATTTT. It yields the protein CASSLERAPGNTIYF.

V gene TRBV19 combines with J gene TRBJ2-4; 12 nucleotides match TRBD2. Germline CDR1 and CDR2: LNHDA and SQIVND (reference sequence). V lost 5 bases to trimming and J lost 16 bases; unmatched junction nucleotides: 18. The length of the CDR3 is 16 residues. CDR3 in DNA: TGTGCCAGTAGTCCCGGACTAGCGGGAAGACATTCAGTTTCATACTTC. As protein: CASSPGLAGRHSVSYF.

This clone was seen once. The V and J genes are TRBV28 and TRBJ1-2; D unclear. The CDR3 covers 12 residues. Germline V gives CDR1 MDHEN, CDR2 SYDVKM. Trimming shortened V by 3 bases and J by 4 bases, and 6 bases separated the two germline ends. The CDR3 loop reads CASSLRLYGYTF. DNA of the CDR3: TGTGCCAGCAGTTTGAGACTCTATGGCTACACCTTC.

V and J are TRBV19 and TRBJ2-1; 7 nucleotides line up with TRBD2. The CDR3 is 12 residues long. Germline-derived CDR1 and CDR2 are LNHDA and SQIVND (reference sequence). V shed 3 bases and J 15 bases; nucleotides not matched to a gene: 8. The CDR3: CASSMAGDSLFF. DNA of the CDR3: TGTGCCAGTAGTATGGCGGGAGACTCGCTGTTCTTC.

The chain joins TRBV6-2 or TRBV6-3 to TRBJ1-2, with D tentatively TRBD1 (6 bases). Germline lookup yields CDR1 MNHEY and CDR2 SVGEGT. The CDR3 is 16 residues long. Between the trimmed V and J ends, which lost 0 bases and 4 bases, there was a span of 15 bases. CDR3 region: CASSYSTGQLIYGYTF. CDR3 DNA sequence: TGTGCCAGCAGTTACTCGACCGGACAGCTAATCTATGGCTACACCTTC.

V gene TRBV18 combines with J gene TRBJ2-2, with 7 bases identical to TRBD1. This CDR3 is built from 15 residues. V dropped 4 bases and J dropped 4; count of bases not matched to a gene: 6. Germline lookup yields CDR1 KGHSH and CDR2 LQKENI. The CDR3 nucleotides are TGTGCCAGCTCACACCCACAGGGGATCACCGGGGAGCTGTTTTTT. This encodes CASSHPQGITGELFF.

V gene TRBV9 combines with J gene TRBJ2-1, with 14 bases identical to TRBD2. Germline V gives CDR1 SGDLS, CDR2 YYNGEE. V gave up 5 bases and J gave up 8 bases; unmatched junction bases: 6. This CDR3 comprises 15 residues. The CDR3 nucleotides are TGTGCCAGCAGTGCGACTAGCGGGAGGGCCGATGAGCAGTTCTTC. It is translated as CASSATSGRADEQFF.